This entry features one TCR beta chain sequence. Antigen unknown. What was sequenced were expressed TCRB transcripts, since all of the isolated RNA had been reverse transcribed. Clones were sequenced by immunoSEQ multiplex PCR, and TCRdb holds only the in-frame ones, with some missing. The sample carries about 150,000 clones, approximately 8.1% recorded once. The sample is drawn from a study of beta chain features in type 1 diabetes. Whole-study results and caveats: VDJ junctions in type 1 diabetes patients carried more deletions and fewer insertions.

Germline V gene data show CDR1 as LNHDA and CDR2 as SQIVND (reference sequence). Trimming pared 7 bases from V and 0 bases from J, leaving 24 bases between. There are 18 residues in the CDR3. Sequenced sample: central memory CD4+ T cells from blood. This chain joins TRBV19 and TRBJ1-1, with D possibly being TRBD1 (5 bases). The receptor was derived from a man aged 18 to 30 in good health. CDR3 protein: CASIDRTRTLFMNTEAFF. In DNA, the CDR3 is TGTGCCAGTATCGATCGGACACGTACCTTGTTCATGAACACTGAAGCTTTCTTT.